This T cell receptor (beta chain) emerged from a study of blood T cells in healthy people across ages. V shed 5 bases and J shed 0 bases, with 14 bases lying between them. The CDR3 sequence is 16 residues long. CDR1 SGHTA and CDR2 FQGTGA come from the germline V gene. The use of a sample-barcoded 5' primer and a J-beta primer mix characterized a second PCR of 7 to 11 cycles. TCRdb analysed the 5' RACE reads with MiXCR anew, one entry per CDR3 protein. The profile shows more than 700,000 distinct CDR3 sequences, about half of them singletons. The table lists this clonotype with a few counts. Sequencing was carried out using blood. The chain combines TRBV7-3 with TRBJ2-1; D possibly uses TRBD1 or TRBD2 (6 bases each). This TCR was recovered from a man older than 75 in good health. The CDR3 bases are TGTGCCAGCAGCCCCATGGGGGGCAGCTCCTACAATGAGCAGTTCTTC. Translating gives CASSPMGGSSYNEQFF.